Sequencing of this TCR beta chain was carried out in a study of blood T cell repertoires in COVID-19. Study information: Collection of acute and convalescent COVID-19 samples took place in the United States, Italy and Spain.

CDR3 size: 14 residues. The V end was cut by 4 bases, the J end by 5 bases, with 13 bases between. CDR1 and CDR2 (germline): SGHTA, FQGTGA. Only in-frame clones appear in the TCRdb table, and some are missing; sequencing was by immunoSEQ multiplex PCR. The sample holds 180,000 or so clones, about 80% seen once. The rearrangement joins TRBV7-3 to TRBJ2-3; D unclear. Sequenced sample: PBMCs or T cells enriched from blood (not recorded which). This receptor was identified in a man in his fifties or sixties who had been exposed to COVID-19. DNA for the CDR3: TGTGCCAGCAGCTCAACCCCGTCCGTAGATACGCAGTATTTT. Residues: CASSSTPSVDTQYF.